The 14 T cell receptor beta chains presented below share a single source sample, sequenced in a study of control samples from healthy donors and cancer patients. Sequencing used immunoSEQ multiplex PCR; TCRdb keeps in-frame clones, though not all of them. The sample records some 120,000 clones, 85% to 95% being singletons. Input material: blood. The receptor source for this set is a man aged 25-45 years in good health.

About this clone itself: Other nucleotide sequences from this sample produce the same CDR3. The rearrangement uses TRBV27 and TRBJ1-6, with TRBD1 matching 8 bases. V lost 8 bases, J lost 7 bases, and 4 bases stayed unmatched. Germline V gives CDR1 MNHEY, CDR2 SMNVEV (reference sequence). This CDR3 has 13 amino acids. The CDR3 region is CASGRDRNSPLHF. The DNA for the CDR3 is TGTGCCAGCGGGCGGGACAGGAATTCACCCCTCCACTTT.

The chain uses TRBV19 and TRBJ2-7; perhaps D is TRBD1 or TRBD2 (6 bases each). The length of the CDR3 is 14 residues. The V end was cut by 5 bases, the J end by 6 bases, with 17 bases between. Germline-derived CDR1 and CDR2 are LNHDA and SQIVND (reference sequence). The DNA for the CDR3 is TGTGCCAGTAGTGCGGGGCAGGGGTCCGGCGAGCAGTACTTC. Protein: CASSAGQGSGEQYF.

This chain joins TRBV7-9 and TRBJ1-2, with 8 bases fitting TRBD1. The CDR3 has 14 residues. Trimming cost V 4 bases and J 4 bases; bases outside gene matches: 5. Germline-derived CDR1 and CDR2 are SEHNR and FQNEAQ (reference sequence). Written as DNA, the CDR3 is TGTGCCAGCAGCTCGTCAGGGGGCGTCTATGGCTACACCTTC. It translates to CASSSSGGVYGYTF.

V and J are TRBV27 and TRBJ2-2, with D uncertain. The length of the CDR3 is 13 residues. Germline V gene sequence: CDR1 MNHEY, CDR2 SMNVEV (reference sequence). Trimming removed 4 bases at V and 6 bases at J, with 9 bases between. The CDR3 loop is CASSSPAAGELFF. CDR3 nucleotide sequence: TGTGCCAGCAGTTCGCCCGCCGCCGGGGAGCTGTTTTTT.

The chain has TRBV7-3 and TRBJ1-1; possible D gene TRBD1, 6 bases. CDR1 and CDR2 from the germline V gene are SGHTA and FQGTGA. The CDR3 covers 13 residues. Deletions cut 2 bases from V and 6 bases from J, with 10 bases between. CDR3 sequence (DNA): TGTGCCAGCAGCTTACAGGGGTTCGCTGAAGCTTTCTTT. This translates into CASSLQGFAEAFF.

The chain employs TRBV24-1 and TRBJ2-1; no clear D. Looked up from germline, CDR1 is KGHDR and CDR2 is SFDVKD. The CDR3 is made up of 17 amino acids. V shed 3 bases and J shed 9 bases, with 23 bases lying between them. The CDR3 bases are TGTGCCACCAGTGATGGTTCTAGAGAATTTAGGTCAGGTGAGCAGTTCTTC. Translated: CATSDGSREFRSGEQFF.

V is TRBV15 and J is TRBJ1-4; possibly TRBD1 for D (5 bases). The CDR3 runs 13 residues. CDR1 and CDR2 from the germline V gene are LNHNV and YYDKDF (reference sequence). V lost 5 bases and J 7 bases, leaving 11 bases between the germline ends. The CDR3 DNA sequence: TGTGCCACCAGCTCTCCCGGGGGTGAAAAACTGTTTTTT. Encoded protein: CATSSPGGEKLFF.

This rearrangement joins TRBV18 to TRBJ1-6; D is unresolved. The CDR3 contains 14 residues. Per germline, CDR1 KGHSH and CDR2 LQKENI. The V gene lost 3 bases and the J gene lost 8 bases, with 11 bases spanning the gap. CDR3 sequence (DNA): TGTGCCAGCTCACCGCTCCCGAGGGATTCACCCCTCCACTTT. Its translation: CASSPLPRDSPLHF.

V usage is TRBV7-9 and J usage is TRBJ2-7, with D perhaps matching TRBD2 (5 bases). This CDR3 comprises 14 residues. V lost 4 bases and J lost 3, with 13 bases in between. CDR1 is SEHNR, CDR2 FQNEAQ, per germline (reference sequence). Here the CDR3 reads CASSSRGPDYEQYF. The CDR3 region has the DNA TGTGCCAGCAGCTCTCGAGGGCCCGACTACGAGCAGTACTTC.

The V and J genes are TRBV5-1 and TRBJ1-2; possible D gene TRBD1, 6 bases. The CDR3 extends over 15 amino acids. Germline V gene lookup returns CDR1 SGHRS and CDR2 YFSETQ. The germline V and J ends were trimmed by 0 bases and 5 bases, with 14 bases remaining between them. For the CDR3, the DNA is TGCGCCAGCAGCTTGGAAGGGGGATTGGGGTATGGCTACACCTTC. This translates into CASSLEGGLGYGYTF.

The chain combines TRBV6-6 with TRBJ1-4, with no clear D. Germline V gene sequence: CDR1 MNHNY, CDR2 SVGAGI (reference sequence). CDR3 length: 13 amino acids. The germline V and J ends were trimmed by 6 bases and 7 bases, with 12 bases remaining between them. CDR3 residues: CASRSKPSEKLFF. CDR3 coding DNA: TGTGCCAGCAGATCAAAGCCCAGTGAAAAACTGTTTTTT.

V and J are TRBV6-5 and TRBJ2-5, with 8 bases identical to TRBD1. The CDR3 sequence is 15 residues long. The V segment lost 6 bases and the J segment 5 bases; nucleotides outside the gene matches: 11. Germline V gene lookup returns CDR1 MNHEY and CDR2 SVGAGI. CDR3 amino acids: CASRPHGQGGETQYF. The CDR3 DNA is TGTGCCAGCAGGCCCCATGGACAGGGTGGGGAGACCCAGTACTTC.

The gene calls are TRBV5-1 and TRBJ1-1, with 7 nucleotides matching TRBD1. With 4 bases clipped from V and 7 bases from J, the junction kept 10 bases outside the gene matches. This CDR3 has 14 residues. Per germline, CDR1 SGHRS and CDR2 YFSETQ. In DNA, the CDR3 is TGCGCCAGCAGCCCGGACAGGCCTGAGTTTGAAGCTTTCTTT. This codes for CASSPDRPEFEAFF. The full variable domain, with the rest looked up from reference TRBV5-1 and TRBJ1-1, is KAGVTQTPRYLIKTRGQQVTLSCSPISGHRSVSWYQQTPGQGLQFLFEYFSETQRNKGNFPGRFSGRQFSNSRSEMNVSTLELGDSALYLCASSPDRPEFEAFFGQGTRLTVV.

The CDR3 sequence is CASSLGTGSSGANVLTF. The CDR3 bases are TGTGCCAGCAGCTTGGGGACAGGATCCTCTGGGGCCAACGTCCTGACTTTC. The chain couples TRBV5-5 to TRBJ2-6, with 7 nucleotides matching TRBD1. Germline V gene lookup returns CDR1 SGHKS and CDR2 YYEKEE (reference sequence). The CDR3 extends over 17 amino acids. Unmatched junction bases numbered 3, after V lost 0 bases and J lost 0 bases.